This T cell receptor (beta chain) was documented in a study of chemoradiotherapy in HPV16-positive cancers. Study-level findings and limits: Better recurrence-free survival went with HPV-responsive T-cell expansion in HPV16-positive patients.

Samples were taken several times over chemoradiotherapy. Data came from immunoSEQ multiplex PCR; TCRdb stores just in-frame clones and leaves some out. The table has some 670 clones, around 80% seen once; the top ten hold around 12%. The V gene lost 0 bases and the J gene lost 4 bases, with 13 bases spanning the gap. The CDR3 has 16 amino acids. CDR1 and CDR2 (germline): SGHDT, YYEEEE. This clone was counted between two and nine times. Its target is unknown. This receptor was taken from a human donor with HPV-associated anogenital cancer. J is TRBJ2-2 and V is TRBV5-6; maybe TRBD2 (6 bases). This sample comprised tumor tissue, obtained from a patient who underwent chemoradiotherapy. The chain's CDR3 is CASSLGLEEGTGELFF. For the CDR3, the DNA is TGTGCCAGCAGCTTGGGACTAGAGGAAGGCACCGGGGAGCTGTTTTTT.